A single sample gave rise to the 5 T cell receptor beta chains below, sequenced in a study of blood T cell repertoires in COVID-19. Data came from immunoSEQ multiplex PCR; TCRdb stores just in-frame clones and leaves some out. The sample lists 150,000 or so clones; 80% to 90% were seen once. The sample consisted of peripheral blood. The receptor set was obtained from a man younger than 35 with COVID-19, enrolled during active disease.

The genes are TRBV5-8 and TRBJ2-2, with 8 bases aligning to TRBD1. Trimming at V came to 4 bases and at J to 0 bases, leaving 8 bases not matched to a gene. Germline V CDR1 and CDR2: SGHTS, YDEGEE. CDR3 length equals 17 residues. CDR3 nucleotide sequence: TGTGCCAGCAGCAAAGAGCAGGGGGCCGCGAACACCGGGGAGCTGTTTTTT. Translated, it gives CASSKEQGAANTGELFF.

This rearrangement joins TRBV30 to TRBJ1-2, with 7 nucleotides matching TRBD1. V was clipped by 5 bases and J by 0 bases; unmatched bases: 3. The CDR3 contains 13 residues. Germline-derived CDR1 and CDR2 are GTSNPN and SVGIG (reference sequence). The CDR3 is CAWADRANYGYTF. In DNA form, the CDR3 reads TGTGCCTGGGCCGACAGGGCTAACTATGGCTACACCTTC.

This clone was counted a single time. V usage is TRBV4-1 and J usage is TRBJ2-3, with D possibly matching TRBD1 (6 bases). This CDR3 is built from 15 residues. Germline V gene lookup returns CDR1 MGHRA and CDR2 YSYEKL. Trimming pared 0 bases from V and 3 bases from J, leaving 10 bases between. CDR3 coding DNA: TGCGCCAGCAGCCAAGAGCAGGGGCGGACAGATACGCAGTATTTT. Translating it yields CASSQEQGRTDTQYF.

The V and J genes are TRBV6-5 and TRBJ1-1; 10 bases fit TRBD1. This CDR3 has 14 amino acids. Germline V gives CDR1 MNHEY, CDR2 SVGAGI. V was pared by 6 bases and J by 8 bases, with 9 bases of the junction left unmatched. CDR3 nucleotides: TGTGCCAGCAGCCGTATGTCGGACAGGGGGGAAGCTTTCTTT. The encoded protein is CASSRMSDRGEAFF.

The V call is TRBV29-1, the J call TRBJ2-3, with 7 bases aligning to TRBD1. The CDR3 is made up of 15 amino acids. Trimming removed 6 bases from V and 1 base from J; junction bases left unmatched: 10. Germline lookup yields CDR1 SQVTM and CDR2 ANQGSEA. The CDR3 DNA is TGCAGCGTCCAATACAGGGGCTACGGCACAGATACGCAGTATTTT. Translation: CSVQYRGYGTDTQYF.